This T cell receptor (beta chain) was recorded in a study of identical twins. This clonotype was counted between two and nine times. Its antigen is as yet unknown. General study points: There is a chance that invariant MAIT and iNKT cells partially muddied zero-insertion analyses. The abundant beta clonotypes from cord blood had fewer insertions, and memory repertoires had none of this.

cDNA carried unique molecular identifiers, and a universal primer site was added by template switching. MiXCR, applied by TCRdb to the 5' RACE reads, yields one record per CDR3 protein. The sample shows 500,000 to 650,000 distinct CDR3 sequences, approximately 20% of them seen only once. Between the trimmed V and J ends, which lost 1 base and 2 bases, there was a span of 18 bases. This CDR3 spans 18 amino acids. Germline assignment: CDR1 MGHRA and CDR2 YSYEKL. This sample was shared with a second study, whose subject was yellow fever vaccine responses in identical twins. From that second work: Twins' T cell vaccine responses reportedly looked partly convergent, partly personalized.

Material for sequencing was CD4+ T cells sorted from blood. The gene calls are TRBV4-1 and TRBJ2-4; D gene ambiguous. The receptor was isolated from a woman aged 18-29 years in good health. CDR3 nucleotide sequence: TGCGCCAGCAGCCAAGCCGGGTCCGGGTTCGGGTCCAAAAACATTCAGTACTTC. The encoded protein is CASSQAGSGFGSKNIQYF.